A single sample is the source of the 2 T cell receptor beta chains below, sequenced in a study of cytomegalovirus exposure and HLA in healthy donors. This PCR relied on a set of 60 Vbeta primers and 13 Jbeta primers. The table came from immunoSEQ multiplex PCR; TCRdb's copy has only in-frame clones and leaves some out. Here the sample spans some 120,000 clones, 65% being singletons. Sequences were obtained from PBMCs. The receptors shown here come from a woman between 35 and 50 years old in good health and CMV-seropositive.

The V gene is TRBV29-1, the J gene TRBJ2-7; the D is unclear. Trimming pared 6 bases from V and 0 bases from J, leaving 12 bases between. The CDR3 is made up of 13 amino acids. Germline V gene sequence: CDR1 SQVTM, CDR2 ANQGSEA. The CDR3 nucleotides read TGCAGCGTCCCCGGTGCTAGCTCCTACGAGCAGTACTTC. Protein sequence: CSVPGASSYEQYF.

The sample holds a few counts of this clone. J is TRBJ2-3 and V is TRBV6-6; D is ambiguous. V lost 6 bases, J lost 0 bases, and 13 bases lay in between. CDR1 and CDR2 from the germline V gene are MNHNY and SVGAGI (reference sequence). The CDR3 extends over 15 amino acids. The CDR3 DNA follows: TGTGCCAGCAGCTCGAGAGGATTAAGCACAGATACGCAGTATTTT. Translation: CASSSRGLSTDTQYF.